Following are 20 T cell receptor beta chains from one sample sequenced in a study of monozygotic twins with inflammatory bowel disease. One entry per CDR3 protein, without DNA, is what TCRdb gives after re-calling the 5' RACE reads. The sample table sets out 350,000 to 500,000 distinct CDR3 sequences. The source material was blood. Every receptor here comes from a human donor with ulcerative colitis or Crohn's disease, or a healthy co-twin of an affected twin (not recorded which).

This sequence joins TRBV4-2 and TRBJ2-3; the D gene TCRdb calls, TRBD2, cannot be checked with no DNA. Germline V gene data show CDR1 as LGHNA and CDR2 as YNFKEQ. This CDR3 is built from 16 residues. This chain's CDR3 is CASSQDRGRGANTQYF.

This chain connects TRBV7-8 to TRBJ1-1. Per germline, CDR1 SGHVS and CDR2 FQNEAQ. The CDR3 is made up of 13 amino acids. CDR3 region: CASSLGALRDAFF.

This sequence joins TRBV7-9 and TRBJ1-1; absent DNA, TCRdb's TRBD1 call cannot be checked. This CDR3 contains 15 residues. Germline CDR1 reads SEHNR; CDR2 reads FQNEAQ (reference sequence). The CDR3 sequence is CASSPGGVRGTEAFF.

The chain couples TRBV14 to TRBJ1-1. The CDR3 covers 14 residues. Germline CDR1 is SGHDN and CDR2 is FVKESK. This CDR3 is CASSQVGPRTEAFF.

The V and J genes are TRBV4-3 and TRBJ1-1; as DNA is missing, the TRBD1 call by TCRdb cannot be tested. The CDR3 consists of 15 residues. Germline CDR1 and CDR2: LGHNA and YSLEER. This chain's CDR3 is CASSQGRGLRTEAFF.

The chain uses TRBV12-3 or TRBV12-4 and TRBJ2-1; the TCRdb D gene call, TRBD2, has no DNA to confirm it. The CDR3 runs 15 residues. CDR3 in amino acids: CASSFTSPFSNEQFF.

The CDR3: CASSLLGGVNTGELFF. V usage is TRBV5-5 and J usage is TRBJ2-2; no DNA is available, so the TRBD1 call from TCRdb remains unchecked. The CDR3 totals 16 residues. Germline CDR1 reads SGHKS; CDR2 reads YYEKEE (reference sequence).

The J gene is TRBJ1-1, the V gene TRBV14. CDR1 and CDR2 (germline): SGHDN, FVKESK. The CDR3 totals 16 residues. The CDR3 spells CASSRPPRGRVTEAFF.

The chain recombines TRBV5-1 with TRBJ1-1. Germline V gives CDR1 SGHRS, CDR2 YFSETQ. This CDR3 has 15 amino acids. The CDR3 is CASSLREIPNTEAFF.

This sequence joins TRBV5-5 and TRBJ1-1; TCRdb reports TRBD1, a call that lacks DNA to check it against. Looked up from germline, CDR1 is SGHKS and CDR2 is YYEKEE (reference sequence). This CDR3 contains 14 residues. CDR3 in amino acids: CASSSSGHPLEAFF.

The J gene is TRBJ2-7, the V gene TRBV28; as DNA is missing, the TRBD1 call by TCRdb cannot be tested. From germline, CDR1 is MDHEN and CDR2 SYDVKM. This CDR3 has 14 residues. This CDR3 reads CASNTGTGVYEQYF.

CDR3 amino acids: CASSLGVGVGQETQYF. The chain links TRBV7-9 to TRBJ2-5. The germline gives CDR1 SEHNR, CDR2 FQNEAQ (reference sequence). This CDR3 region has 16 residues.

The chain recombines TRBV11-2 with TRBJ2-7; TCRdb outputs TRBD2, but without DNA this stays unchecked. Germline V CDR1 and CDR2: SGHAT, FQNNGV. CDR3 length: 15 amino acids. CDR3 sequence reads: CASSRAGTSGYEQYF. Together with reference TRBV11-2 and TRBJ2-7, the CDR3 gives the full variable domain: EAGVAQSPRYKIIEKRQSVAFWCNPISGHATLYWYQQILGQGPKLLIQFQNNGVVDDSQLPKDRFSAERLKGVDSTLKIQPAKLEDSAVYLCASSRAGTSGYEQYFGPGTRLTVT.

CDR3 protein: CASRLGQGINNEQFF. V is TRBV7-9 and J is TRBJ2-1; as DNA is missing, the TRBD1 call by TCRdb cannot be tested. This CDR3 contains 15 residues. Germline lookup yields CDR1 SEHNR and CDR2 FQNEAQ (reference sequence).

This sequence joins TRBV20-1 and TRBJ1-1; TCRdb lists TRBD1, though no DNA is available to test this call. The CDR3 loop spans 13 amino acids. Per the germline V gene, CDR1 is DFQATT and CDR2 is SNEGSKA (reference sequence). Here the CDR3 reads CSARRQENTEAFF.

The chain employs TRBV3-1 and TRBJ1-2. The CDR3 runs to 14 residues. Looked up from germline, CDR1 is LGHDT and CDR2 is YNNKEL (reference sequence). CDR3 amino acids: CASSSIDRNYGYTF.

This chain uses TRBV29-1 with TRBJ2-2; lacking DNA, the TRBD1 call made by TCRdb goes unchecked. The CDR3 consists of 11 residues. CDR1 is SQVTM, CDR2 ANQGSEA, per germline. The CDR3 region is CSVVGHGELFF.

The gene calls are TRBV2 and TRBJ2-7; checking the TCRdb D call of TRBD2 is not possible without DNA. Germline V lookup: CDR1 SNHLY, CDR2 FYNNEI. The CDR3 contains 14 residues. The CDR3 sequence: CASSWDLITYEQYF.

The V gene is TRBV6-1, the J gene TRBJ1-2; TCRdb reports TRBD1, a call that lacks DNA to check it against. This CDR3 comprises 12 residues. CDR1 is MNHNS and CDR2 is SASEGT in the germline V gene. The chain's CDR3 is CASSAGTGALTF.

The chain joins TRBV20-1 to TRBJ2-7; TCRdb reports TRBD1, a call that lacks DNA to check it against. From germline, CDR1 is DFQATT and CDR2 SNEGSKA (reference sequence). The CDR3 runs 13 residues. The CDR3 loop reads CSVELPGAYEQYF.